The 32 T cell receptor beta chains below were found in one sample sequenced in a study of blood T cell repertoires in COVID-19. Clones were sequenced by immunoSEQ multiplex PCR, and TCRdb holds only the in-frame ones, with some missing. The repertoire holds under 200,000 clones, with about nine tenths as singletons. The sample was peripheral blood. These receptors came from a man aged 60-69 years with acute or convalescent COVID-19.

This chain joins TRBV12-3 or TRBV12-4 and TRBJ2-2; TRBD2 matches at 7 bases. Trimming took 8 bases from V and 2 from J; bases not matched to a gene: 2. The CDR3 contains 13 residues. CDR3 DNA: TGTGCCAGCTGGGGACTAAACACCGGGGAGCTGTTTTTT. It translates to CASWGLNTGELFF.

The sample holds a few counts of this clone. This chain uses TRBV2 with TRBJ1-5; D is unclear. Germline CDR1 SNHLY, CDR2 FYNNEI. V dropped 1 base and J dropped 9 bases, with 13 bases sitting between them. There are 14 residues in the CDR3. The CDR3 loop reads CASSEVQVPRPQHF. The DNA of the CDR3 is TGTGCCAGCAGTGAAGTGCAGGTCCCCCGGCCCCAGCATTTT.

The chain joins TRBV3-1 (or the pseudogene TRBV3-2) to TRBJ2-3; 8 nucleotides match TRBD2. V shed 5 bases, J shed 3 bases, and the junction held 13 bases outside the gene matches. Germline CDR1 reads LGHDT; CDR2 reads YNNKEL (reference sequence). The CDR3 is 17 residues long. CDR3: CASSYLAGVIGTDTQYF. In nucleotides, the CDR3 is TGTGCCAGCAGCTACCTAGCGGGCGTGATAGGGACAGATACGCAGTATTTT.

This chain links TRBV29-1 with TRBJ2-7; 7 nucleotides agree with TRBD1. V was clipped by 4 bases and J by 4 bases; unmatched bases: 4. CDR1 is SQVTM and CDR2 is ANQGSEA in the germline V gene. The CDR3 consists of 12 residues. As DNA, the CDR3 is TGCAGCGTTGTTTTGACAGGGTACGAGCAGTACTTC. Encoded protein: CSVVLTGYEQYF.

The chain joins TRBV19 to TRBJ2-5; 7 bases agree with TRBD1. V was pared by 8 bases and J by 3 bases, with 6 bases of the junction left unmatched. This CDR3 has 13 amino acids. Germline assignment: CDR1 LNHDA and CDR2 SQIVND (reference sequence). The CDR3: CASGGTGEETQYF. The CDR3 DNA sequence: TGTGCCAGTGGGGGAACAGGGGAAGAGACCCAGTACTTC.

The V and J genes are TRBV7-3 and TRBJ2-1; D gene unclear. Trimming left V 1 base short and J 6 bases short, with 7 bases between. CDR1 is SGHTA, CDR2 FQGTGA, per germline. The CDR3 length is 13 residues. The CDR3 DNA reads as TGTGCCAGCAGCTTAAGTAACGGCAATGAGCAGTTCTTC. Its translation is CASSLSNGNEQFF.

The CDR3 coding sequence is TGCGCCAGCAGTACCCAGGGAGGCGAGCAGTACTTC. Translation: CASSTQGGEQYF. The V and J genes are TRBV23-1 and TRBJ2-7, with D perhaps matching TRBD2 (6 bases). TRBV23-1 is an ORF for which the function is uncertain. The CDR3 is 12 amino acids. V dropped 5 bases and J dropped 6 bases, with 11 bases sitting between them.

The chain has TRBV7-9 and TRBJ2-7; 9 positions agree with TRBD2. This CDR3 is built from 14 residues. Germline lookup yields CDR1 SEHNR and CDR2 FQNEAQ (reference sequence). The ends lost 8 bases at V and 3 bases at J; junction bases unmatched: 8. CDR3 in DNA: TGTGCCAGCTCCCCCGCGGGAGGGGTCTACGAGCAGTACTTC. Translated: CASSPAGGVYEQYF.

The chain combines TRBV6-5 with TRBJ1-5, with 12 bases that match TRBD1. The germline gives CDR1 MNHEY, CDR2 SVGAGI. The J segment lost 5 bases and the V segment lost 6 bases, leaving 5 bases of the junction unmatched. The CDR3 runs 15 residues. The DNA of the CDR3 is TGTGCCAGCAGGGGACAGGGGGCGAAGGATCAGCCCCAGCATTTT. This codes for CASRGQGAKDQPQHF.

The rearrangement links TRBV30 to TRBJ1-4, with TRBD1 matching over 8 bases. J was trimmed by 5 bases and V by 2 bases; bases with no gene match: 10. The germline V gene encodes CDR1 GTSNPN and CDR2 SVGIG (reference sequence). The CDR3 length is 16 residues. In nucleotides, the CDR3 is TGTGCCTGGAGTAGGTGGCAGGGACAGGAAAATGAAAAACTGTTTTTT. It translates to CAWSRWQGQENEKLFF.

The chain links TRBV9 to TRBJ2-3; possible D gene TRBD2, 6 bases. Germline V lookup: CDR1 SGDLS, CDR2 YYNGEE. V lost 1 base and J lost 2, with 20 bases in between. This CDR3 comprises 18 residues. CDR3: CASSVLRGSGRATDTQYF. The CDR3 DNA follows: TGTGCCAGCAGCGTATTGAGGGGTAGCGGAAGAGCCACAGATACGCAGTATTTT.

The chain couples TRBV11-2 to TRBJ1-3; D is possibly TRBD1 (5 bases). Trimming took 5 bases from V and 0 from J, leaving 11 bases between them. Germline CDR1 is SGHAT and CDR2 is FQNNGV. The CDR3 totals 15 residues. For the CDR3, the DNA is TGTGCCAGCAGCCTCAGGGCCCTCTCTGGAAACACCATATATTTT. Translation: CASSLRALSGNTIYF.

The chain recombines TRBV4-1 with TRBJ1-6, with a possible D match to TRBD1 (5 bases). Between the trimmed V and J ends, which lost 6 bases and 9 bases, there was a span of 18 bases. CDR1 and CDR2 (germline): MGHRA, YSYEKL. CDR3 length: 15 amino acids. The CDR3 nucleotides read TGCGCCAGCAGGTTACAGGTAGATCGGAGTTCACCCCTCCACTTT. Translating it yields CASRLQVDRSSPLHF.

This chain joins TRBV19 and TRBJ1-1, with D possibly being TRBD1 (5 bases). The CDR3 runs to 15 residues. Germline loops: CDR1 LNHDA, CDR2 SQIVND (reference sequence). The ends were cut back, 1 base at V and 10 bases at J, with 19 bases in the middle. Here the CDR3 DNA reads TGTGCCAGTAGTATAGGGGGGGGTTCGGGTACGGGAGCTTTCTTT. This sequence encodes CASSIGGGSGTGAFF.

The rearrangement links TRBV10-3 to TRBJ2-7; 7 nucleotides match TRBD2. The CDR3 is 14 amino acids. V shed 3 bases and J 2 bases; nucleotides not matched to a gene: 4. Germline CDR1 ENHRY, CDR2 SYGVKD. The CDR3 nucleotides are TGTGCCATCAGTGACCCTAGCGGAACCTACGAGCAGTACTTC. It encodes CAISDPSGTYEQYF.

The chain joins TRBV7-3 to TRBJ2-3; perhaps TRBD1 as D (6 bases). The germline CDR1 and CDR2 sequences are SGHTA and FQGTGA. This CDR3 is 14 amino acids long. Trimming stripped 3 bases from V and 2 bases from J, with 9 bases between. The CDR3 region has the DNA TGTGCCAGCAGCTTCACAGGGATCACAGATACGCAGTATTTT. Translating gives CASSFTGITDTQYF.

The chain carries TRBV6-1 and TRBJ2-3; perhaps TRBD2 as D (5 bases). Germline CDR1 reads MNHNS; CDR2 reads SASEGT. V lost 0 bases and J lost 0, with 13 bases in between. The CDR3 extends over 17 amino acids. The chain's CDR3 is CASSEASGSSSTDTQYF. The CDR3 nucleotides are TGTGCCAGCAGTGAAGCTTCGGGATCGAGCAGCACAGATACGCAGTATTTT.

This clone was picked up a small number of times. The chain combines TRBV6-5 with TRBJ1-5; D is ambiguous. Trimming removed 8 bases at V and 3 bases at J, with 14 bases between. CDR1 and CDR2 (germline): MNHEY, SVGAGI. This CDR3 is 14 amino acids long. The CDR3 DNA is TGTGCCAGCCAACGGGGAGGGATCAATCAGCCCCAGCATTTT. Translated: CASQRGGINQPQHF.

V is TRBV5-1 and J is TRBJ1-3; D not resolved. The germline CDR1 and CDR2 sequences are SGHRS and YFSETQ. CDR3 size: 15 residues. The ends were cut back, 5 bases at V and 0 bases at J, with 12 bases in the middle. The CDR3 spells CASRPAGVSGNTIYF. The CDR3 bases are TGCGCCAGCAGACCCGCCGGTGTCTCTGGAAACACCATATATTTT.

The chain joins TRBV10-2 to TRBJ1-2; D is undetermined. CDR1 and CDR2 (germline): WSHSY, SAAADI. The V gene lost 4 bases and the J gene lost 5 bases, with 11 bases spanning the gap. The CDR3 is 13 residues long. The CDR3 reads CASSGSGPYGYTF. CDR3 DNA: TGCGCCAGCAGTGGCTCTGGCCCTTATGGCTACACCTTC.

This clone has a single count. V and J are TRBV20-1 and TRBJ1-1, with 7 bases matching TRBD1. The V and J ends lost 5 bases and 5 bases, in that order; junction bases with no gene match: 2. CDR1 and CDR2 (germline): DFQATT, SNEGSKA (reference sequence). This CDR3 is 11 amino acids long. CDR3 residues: CSALTGTEAFF. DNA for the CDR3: TGCAGTGCTTTGACAGGGACTGAAGCTTTCTTT.

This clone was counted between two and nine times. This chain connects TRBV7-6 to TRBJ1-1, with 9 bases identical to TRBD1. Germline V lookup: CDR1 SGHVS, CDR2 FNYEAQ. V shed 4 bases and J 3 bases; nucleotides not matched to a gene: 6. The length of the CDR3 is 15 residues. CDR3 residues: CASSSRQGGDTEAFF. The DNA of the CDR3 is TGTGCCAGCAGCTCCCGACAGGGGGGGGACACTGAAGCTTTCTTT.

The CDR3 protein is CASSQDRGEDGELFF. Written as DNA, the CDR3 is TGTGCCAGCAGCCAAGACAGGGGCGAGGACGGGGAGCTGTTTTTT. The chain couples TRBV3-1 (or the pseudogene TRBV3-2) to TRBJ2-2; a weak D match, TRBD1 (6 bases). The V gene's germline CDR1 is LGHDT and CDR2 YNNKEL (reference sequence). V lost 0 bases, J lost 7 bases, and 12 bases lay in between. The CDR3 totals 15 residues.

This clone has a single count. The CDR3 loop is CASRSRAGVQETQYF. The CDR3 nucleotides are TGTGCCAGCAGGAGCAGGGCGGGGGTCCAAGAGACCCAGTACTTC. V usage is TRBV7-2 and J usage is TRBJ2-5, with 7 nucleotides matching TRBD2. V dropped 6 bases and J dropped 1; count of bases not matched to a gene: 8. CDR3 length: 15 residues. In germline, CDR1 is SGHTA, CDR2 FQGNSA.

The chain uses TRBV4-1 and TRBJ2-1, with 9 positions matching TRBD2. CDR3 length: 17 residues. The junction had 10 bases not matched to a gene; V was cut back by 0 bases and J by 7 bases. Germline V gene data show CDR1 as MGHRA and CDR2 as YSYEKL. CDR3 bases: TGCGCCAGCAGCCAAGAGTGGCGGGGGGGCCTATTGAATGAGCAGTTCTTC. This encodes CASSQEWRGGLLNEQFF.

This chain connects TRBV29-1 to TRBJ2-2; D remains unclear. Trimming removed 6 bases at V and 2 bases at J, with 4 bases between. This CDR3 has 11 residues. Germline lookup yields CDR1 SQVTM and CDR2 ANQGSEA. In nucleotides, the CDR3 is TGCAGCGTCTCCAACACCGGGGAGCTGTTTTTT. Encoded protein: CSVSNTGELFF.

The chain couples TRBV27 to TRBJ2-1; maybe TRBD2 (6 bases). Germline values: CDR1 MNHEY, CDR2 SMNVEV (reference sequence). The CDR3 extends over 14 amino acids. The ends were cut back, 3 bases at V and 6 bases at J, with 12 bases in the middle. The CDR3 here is CASSFPTSPNEQFF. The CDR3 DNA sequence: TGTGCCAGCAGTTTCCCGACTAGTCCCAATGAGCAGTTCTTC.

Here the CDR3 reads CASSAWTLGGEKLFF. The CDR3 nucleotides are TGCGCCAGCAGCGCCTGGACCTTGGGAGGTGAAAAACTGTTTTTT. V gene TRBV5-1 combines with J gene TRBJ1-4; D is undetermined. There are 15 residues in the CDR3. In germline, CDR1 is SGHRS, CDR2 YFSETQ. Trimming took 4 bases from V and 7 from J, leaving 17 bases between them.

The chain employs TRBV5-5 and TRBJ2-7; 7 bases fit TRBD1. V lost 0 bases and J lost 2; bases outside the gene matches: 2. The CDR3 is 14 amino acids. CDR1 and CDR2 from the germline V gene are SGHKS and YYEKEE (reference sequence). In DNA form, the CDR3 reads TGTGCCAGCAGCTTGGACAGGGGTACCTACGAGCAGTACGTC. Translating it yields CASSLDRGTYEQYV.

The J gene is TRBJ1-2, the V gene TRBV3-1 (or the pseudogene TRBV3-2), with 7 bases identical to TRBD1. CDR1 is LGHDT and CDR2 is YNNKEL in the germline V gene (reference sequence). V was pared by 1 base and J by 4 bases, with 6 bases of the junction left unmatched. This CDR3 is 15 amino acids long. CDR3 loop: CASSQVRQGAYGYTF. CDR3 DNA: TGTGCCAGCAGCCAAGTAAGACAGGGCGCCTATGGCTACACCTTC.

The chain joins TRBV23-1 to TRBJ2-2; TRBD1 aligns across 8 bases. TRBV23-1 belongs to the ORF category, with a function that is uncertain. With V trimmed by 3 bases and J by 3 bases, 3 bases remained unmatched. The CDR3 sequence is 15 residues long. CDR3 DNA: TGCGCCAGCAGTCAGGGACAGGTTTACACCGGGGAGCTGTTTTTT. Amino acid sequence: CASSQGQVYTGELFF.

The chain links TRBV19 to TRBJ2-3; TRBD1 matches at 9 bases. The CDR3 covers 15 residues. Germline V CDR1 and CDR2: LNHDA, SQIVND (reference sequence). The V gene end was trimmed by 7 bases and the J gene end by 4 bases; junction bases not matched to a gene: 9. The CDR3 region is CASNHVTGGADTQYF. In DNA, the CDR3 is TGTGCCAGTAACCACGTAACAGGGGGCGCAGATACGCAGTATTTT.